This TCR beta chain was sequenced in a study of sequential checkpoint blockade in melanoma (dated by TCRdb to the late 2010s). In terms of the full investigation: Patients were randomized 1:1 to first-line nivolumab followed by ipilimumab (arm A) or ipilimumab followed by nivolumab (arm B). Both trial sequences were followed by maintenance nivolumab.

Here is what the overall study found, with its caveats: Validation of the response-prediction model combining TCR metrics and mutation burden is needed in larger, independent patient cohorts.

As for this clone: Its antigen remains undetermined. Qualities for individual bases were not recorded, and no much larger clone is one base off.

Reading the label with the study, this specimen's treatment or condition is: randomized to nivolumab then ipilimumab (arm A) or the reverse (arm B). None of the trial patients had been given prior DNA-damaging chemotherapy. On a FACS Aria II flow cytometer, live CD3+CD8+ cells that were negative for CD19 and CD56 were sorted from thawed PBMCs. Samples were obtained from patients with melanoma enrolled in CheckMate 064, a randomized, open-label phase II trial of sequential checkpoint blockade. Leukapheresis was used to collect peripheral blood mononuclear cells, which were then purified with Ficoll-Paque and frozen in human serum with roughly 10% DMSO. Immediately after sorting, the purity of the sorted blood CD3+CD8+ cells was confirmed to be >95%, and DNA was then extracted. TCRbeta CDR3 regions were immunosequenced from genomic DNA with the immunoSEQ Assay. Before high-throughput sequencing, genomic DNA was amplified using bias-controlled multiplex PCR. In the paper's pipeline: To quantify the absolute abundance of each unique TCRbeta CDR3 region, the sequences were collapsed and filtered. Clonality, defined as 1 minus Pielou's evenness, was calculated using productive rearrangements only. A previously published method was used to identify clones whose frequencies were significantly greater in on-treatment samples than in baseline samples. TCRdb retrieved this table from immuneACCESS and kept in-frame rearrangements only. Not all clones are present; in checked studies, unresolved V genes account for under half, and no reason is known for the remainder. The V and J calls and clone size were taken over from that table, and D and trimming were inferred from the DNA. In this sample the table shows 15,000 to 20,000 clones, around 70% of which occur a single time. The ten most abundant clones make up more than 20% of the sample.

The material sequenced was CD8+ T cells sorted from blood (inferred from file names), taken from a patient given nivolumab and ipilimumab in sequence. This sequence was found in a human donor with melanoma.

The CDR3 has the sequence CASSSSGTGVYEQYF. The sequence in DNA is TGTGCCAGCAGCTCGTCCGGGACAGGCGTTTACGAGCAGTACTTC. The chain is encoded by TRBV13 joined to TRBJ2-7, with 8 junctional bases fitting TRBD1. The CDR3 runs 15 residues from the cysteine to the phenylalanine. Here the CDR3 DNA is all that survives: 45 bases in frame from base 1. The germline V gene encodes CDR1 PRHDT and CDR2 FYEKMQ (reference sequence). The V end gives up 4 bases and the J end 4 bases, leaving 9 bases in the junction not matched to a gene.